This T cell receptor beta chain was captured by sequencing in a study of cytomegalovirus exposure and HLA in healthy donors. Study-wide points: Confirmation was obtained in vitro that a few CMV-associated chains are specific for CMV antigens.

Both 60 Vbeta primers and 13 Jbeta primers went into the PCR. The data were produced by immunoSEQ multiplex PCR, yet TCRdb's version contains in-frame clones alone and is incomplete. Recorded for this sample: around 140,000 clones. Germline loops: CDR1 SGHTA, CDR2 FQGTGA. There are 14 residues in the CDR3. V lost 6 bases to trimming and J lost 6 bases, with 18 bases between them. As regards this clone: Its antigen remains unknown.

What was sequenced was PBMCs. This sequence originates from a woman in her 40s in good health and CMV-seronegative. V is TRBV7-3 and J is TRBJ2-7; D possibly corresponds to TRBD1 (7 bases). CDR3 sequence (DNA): TGTGCCAGCAGTCTTGACAGGGACTTGGCCGAGCAGTACTTC. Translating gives CASSLDRDLAEQYF.